The next 16 T cell receptor beta chains were all read from a single sample in a study of blood T cell repertoires in COVID-19 (dated by TCRdb to the early 2020s). Library construction relied on the immunoSEQ multiplex PCR assay. TCRdb provides this immuneACCESS table in a form limited to in-frame rearrangements. Some clones are lacking; in checked studies, under half of them reflect an unresolved V gene, and why the rest are absent is not known. The sample has over 120,000 clones on record, about three quarters of them singletons. The ten largest clones take up just under 3% of the sample. The specimen sequenced was PBMCs or T cells enriched from blood (not recorded which). These receptors originate from a woman aged 45 to 65 who had recovered from COVID-19.

V usage is TRBV7-9 and J usage is TRBJ2-1; D not certain. V lost 5 bases and J 7 bases, leaving 6 bases between the germline ends. Germline V gene sequence: CDR1 SEHNR, CDR2 FQNEAQ (reference sequence). The CDR3 has 11 amino acids. The CDR3 protein is CASSQNNEQFF. The DNA for the CDR3 is TGTGCCAGCAGCCAAAATAATGAGCAGTTCTTC.

The CDR3 here is CAWSVTGTENSPLHF. CDR3 bases: TGTGCCTGGAGTGTAACCGGGACAGAGAATTCACCCCTCCACTTT. The chain couples TRBV30 to TRBJ1-6, with 7 bases lining up with TRBD1. Germline trimming cut 0 bases from V and 7 bases from J; bases unmatched to any gene: 6. This CDR3 contains 15 residues. The germline V gene encodes CDR1 GTSNPN and CDR2 SVGIG (reference sequence).

This rearrangement joins TRBV18 to TRBJ1-3; 8 positions agree with TRBD1. The V gene end was trimmed by 5 bases and the J gene end by 1 base; junction bases not matched to a gene: 7. The germline gives CDR1 KGHSH, CDR2 LQKENI. The CDR3 runs to 16 residues. The CDR3, as DNA: TGTGCCAGCTCATCAGGGACAGGAGCATCTGGAAACACCATATATTTT. Translated, it gives CASSSGTGASGNTIYF.

The rearrangement joins TRBV5-8 to TRBJ2-3, with 7 bases that match TRBD2. This CDR3 is built from 14 residues. CDR1 is SGHTS and CDR2 is YDEGEE in the germline V gene. V lost 10 bases and J lost 6; bases outside the gene matches: 14. CDR3 region: CAAELADLRDTQYF. CDR3 DNA sequence: TGTGCCGCCGAGCTAGCGGACCTCAGGGATACGCAGTATTTT. Full variable domain (rest looked up from reference TRBV5-8 and TRBJ2-3): EAGVTQSPTHLIKTRGQQATLRCSPISGHTSVYWYQQALGLGLQFLLWYDEGEERNRGNFPPRFSGRQFPNYSSELNVNALELEDSALYLCAAELADLRDTQYFGPGTRLTVL.

The chain has TRBV19 and TRBJ1-2, with D perhaps TRBD1 (6 bases). Germline CDR1 and CDR2: LNHDA and SQIVND (reference sequence). The CDR3 runs to 15 residues. With 1 base removed from V and 2 bases from J, the gap between germline ends came to 11 bases. The CDR3 DNA reads TGTGCCAGTAGTATAGCAGGGGCCGGGAACTATGGCTACACCTTC. Translated: CASSIAGAGNYGYTF.

Comments on this clone: One end of the junction is discordant with germline, which a read error may explain. V gene TRBV7-9 combines with J gene TRBJ2-3, with TRBD2 matching 10 bases. This CDR3 has 16 residues. Germline V CDR1 and CDR2: SEHNR, FQNEAQ (reference sequence). For the CDR3, the DNA is TGTGCCAGCACCTTAACGGCGACTAGCGGGTGGAATACGCAGTATTTT. Encoded protein: CASTLTATSGWNTQYF.

CDR3 protein: CASSQDYGERGTDTQYF. The DNA of the CDR3 is TGTGCCAGCAGCCAAGATTACGGGGAGAGGGGCACAGATACGCAGTATTTT. The chain couples TRBV4-2 to TRBJ2-3, with a tentative D call TRBD2 (5 bases). V was pared by 0 bases and J by 1 base, with 14 bases between. The CDR3 runs 17 residues. In germline, CDR1 is LGHNA, CDR2 YNFKEQ.

CDR3 sequence: CASGAGAGAGNQPQHF. In DNA form, the CDR3 reads TGTGCCAGTGGGGCTGGGGCAGGGGCCGGCAATCAGCCCCAGCATTTT. This rearrangement joins TRBV19 to TRBJ1-5, with D tentatively TRBD1 (6 bases). Germline assignment: CDR1 LNHDA and CDR2 SQIVND (reference sequence). Trimming left V 8 bases short and J 2 bases short, with 19 bases between. There are 16 residues in the CDR3.

This chain connects TRBV5-1 to TRBJ1-2; 9 bases are a match to TRBD1. Looked up from germline, CDR1 is SGHRS and CDR2 is YFSETQ. The CDR3 is made up of 13 amino acids. The ends lost 7 bases at V and 5 bases at J; junction bases unmatched: 6. The CDR3 region is CASGQGSGYGYTF. The CDR3 DNA follows: TGCGCCAGCGGACAGGGGAGTGGGTATGGCTACACCTTC.

The rearrangement links TRBV6-5 to TRBJ2-1; 7 nucleotides agree with TRBD2. Germline CDR1 and CDR2: MNHEY and SVGAGI. V dropped 6 bases and J dropped 1; count of bases not matched to a gene: 3. CDR3 length: 14 amino acids. The CDR3 DNA reads as TGTGCCAGCAGCTATAGCGGGTCCTACAATGAGCAGTTCTTC. It encodes CASSYSGSYNEQFF.

The V call is TRBV28, the J call TRBJ1-5, with D possibly TRBD1 on 5 matching bases. V gave up 5 bases and J gave up 2 bases, with 16 bases separating them. The CDR3 is 16 amino acids. CDR1 is MDHEN and CDR2 is SYDVKM in the germline V gene. CDR3 bases: TGTGCCAGCAGTCCTCCCCAGGGTACGGGCAATCAGCCCCAGCATTTT. Encoded protein: CASSPPQGTGNQPQHF.

The J gene is TRBJ2-5, the V gene TRBV5-1, with 12 nucleotides matching TRBD2. The CDR3 is 20 amino acids. CDR1 is SGHRS, CDR2 YFSETQ, per germline. Germline trimming cut 3 bases from V and 1 base from J; bases unmatched to any gene: 16. In DNA form, the CDR3 reads TGCGCCAGCAGCTGGACCCCTAGCGGGGGGGGGTGGTCGGCCCAAGAGACCCAGTACTTC. Its protein product is CASSWTPSGGGWSAQETQYF.

This clone was observed a handful of times. V and J are TRBV18 and TRBJ2-5, with D unclear. The V gene's germline CDR1 is KGHSH and CDR2 LQKENI. V was pared by 6 bases and J by 0 bases, with 5 bases between. The CDR3 has 12 amino acids. The CDR3 DNA is TGTGCCAGCTCGCGGTACCAAGAGACCCAGTACTTC. This sequence encodes CASSRYQETQYF.

This chain joins TRBV4-2 and TRBJ2-2; 15 nucleotides agree with TRBD2. CDR1 is LGHNA, CDR2 YNFKEQ, per germline. V was pared by 0 bases and J by 5 bases, with 7 bases of the junction left unmatched. The length of the CDR3 is 19 residues. CDR3 DNA: TGTGCCAGCAGCCAAGATGAAGGACTAGCGGGAGGGTGGACCGGGGAGCTGTTTTTT. Amino acid sequence: CASSQDEGLAGGWTGELFF.

The gene calls are TRBV29-1 and TRBJ2-3; 10 bases agree with TRBD1. The V and J ends lost 6 bases and 1 base, in that order; junction bases with no gene match: 7. In germline, CDR1 is SQVTM, CDR2 ANQGSEA. The CDR3 spans 15 residues. The CDR3 region has the DNA TGCAGCGTAAAGACAGGGGGCACAGGCACAGATACGCAGTATTTT. Translation: CSVKTGGTGTDTQYF.

The chain couples TRBV7-9 to TRBJ1-1, with D possibly matching TRBD1 (5 bases). There are 13 residues in the CDR3. The germline V and J ends were trimmed by 6 bases and 2 bases, with 10 bases remaining between them. Germline assignment: CDR1 SEHNR and CDR2 FQNEAQ (reference sequence). The CDR3 loop is CASRGQGNTEAFF. Here the CDR3 DNA reads TGTGCCAGCAGGGGCCAGGGAAACACTGAAGCTTTCTTT.